The 20 T cell receptor beta chains presented below share a single source sample, sequenced in a study of Graves' ophthalmopathy and Graves' hyperthyroidism. The sequenced template was RNA, covering the TCR beta CDR3 region. The workflow started with a first-round RT-PCR run with HTBI primers and then moved on to a second-round multiplex PCR. In TCRdb, the multiplex PCR reads were re-called with MiXCR into one record per CDR3 protein. The data hold under 350,000 distinct CDR3 sequences, with roughly 17% observed a single time. The sample comprised peripheral blood. These receptors were obtained from an adult man with Graves' ophthalmopathy.

This clonotype was observed many times. The chain is built from TRBV6-1 and TRBJ2-2; D might be TRBD1 (6 bases). Trimming removed 7 bases at V and 2 bases at J, with 11 bases between. Germline assignment: CDR1 MNHNS and CDR2 SASEGT. The CDR3 totals 14 residues. Here the CDR3 reads CASIGTYNTGELFF. The CDR3 DNA follows: TGTGCCAGCATCGGGACATACAACACCGGGGAGCTGTTTTTT.

This clonotype was seen ten or more times. The V and J genes are TRBV4-2 and TRBJ2-5; 7 nucleotides line up with TRBD2. The length of the CDR3 is 16 residues. Germline-derived CDR1 and CDR2 are LGHNA and YNFKEQ. V lost 1 base, J lost 3 bases, and 8 bases stayed unmatched. The CDR3 here is CASSQAGGSWEETQYF. The CDR3 region has the DNA TGTGCCAGCAGCCAAGCCGGCGGGAGTTGGGAAGAGACCCAGTACTTC.

This clonotype has at least ten counts. This chain links TRBV27 with TRBJ2-2; no definite D call. Trimming removed 0 bases at V and 7 bases at J, with 18 bases between. Germline-derived CDR1 and CDR2 are MNHEY and SMNVEV (reference sequence). The CDR3 consists of 17 residues. The CDR3 sequence: CASSLSLTARRDGELFF. The CDR3 DNA reads as TGTGCCAGCAGTTTATCTTTGACCGCCCGTAGGGACGGGGAGCTGTTTTTT.

This clonotype was counted ten times or more. The J gene is TRBJ1-2, the V gene TRBV12-3 or TRBV12-4; D remains ambiguous. V was shortened by 3 bases and J by 4 bases, with 9 bases between the two germline ends. The CDR3 covers 13 residues. The CDR3 DNA follows: TGTGCCAGCAGTTTTTCGGGTGCCTATGGCTACACCTTC. Its translation is CASSFSGAYGYTF.

This clonotype was counted at least ten times. The J gene is TRBJ2-5, the V gene TRBV12-3 or TRBV12-4; D not certain. V lost 4 bases and J lost 5, with 11 bases in between. The CDR3 sequence is 13 residues long. CDR3 in amino acids: CASSSLDRETQYF. The CDR3 bases are TGTGCCAGCAGTTCCTTGGATCGCGAGACCCAGTACTTC.

The chain employs TRBV3-1 and TRBJ1-6; D is ambiguous. This CDR3 has 12 amino acids. The V gene lost 2 bases and the J gene lost 8 bases, with 4 bases spanning the gap. Germline V gene lookup returns CDR1 LGHDT and CDR2 YNNKEL (reference sequence). The CDR3 loop is CASSQRDSPLHF. For the CDR3, the DNA is TGTGCCAGCAGCCAACGGGATTCACCCCTCCACTTT.

This clonotype was detected ten times or more. The chain combines TRBV18 with TRBJ2-7, with 8 bases that match TRBD2. The germline gives CDR1 KGHSH, CDR2 LQKENI. With 2 bases clipped from V and 2 bases from J, the junction kept 5 bases outside the gene matches. CDR3 length: 15 residues. The CDR3 region is CASSPTSGGAYEQYF. The CDR3 DNA sequence: TGTGCCAGCTCACCAACTAGCGGAGGGGCCTACGAGCAGTACTTC.

The gene calls are TRBV7-3 and TRBJ2-2; D is perhaps TRBD2 (5 bases). V gave up 4 bases and J gave up 7 bases, with 13 bases separating them. Per the germline V gene, CDR1 is SGHTA and CDR2 is FQGTGA. This CDR3 comprises 14 residues. CDR3 in DNA: TGTGCCAGCAGCTCCGAGGGTGTCGGCGGGGAGCTGTTTTTT. This codes for CASSSEGVGGELFF.

Ten or more counts support this clonotype. The V gene is TRBV6-5, the J gene TRBJ1-3; no clear D gene. The V and J ends lost 2 bases and 1 base respectively, with 12 bases between them. The CDR3 runs 16 residues. Germline V gene sequence: CDR1 MNHEY, CDR2 SVGAGI. CDR3: CASSYLVSTSGNTIYF. CDR3 in DNA: TGTGCCAGCAGTTACCTAGTGTCGACATCTGGAAACACCATATATTTT.

This clonotype was counted at least ten times. DNA for the CDR3: TGTGCCAGCAGTTTCTCGGGACAGGGGGTAGAGACCCAGTACTTC. Amino acids: CASSFSGQGVETQYF. V is TRBV6-5 and J is TRBJ2-5; 11 nucleotides line up with TRBD1. This CDR3 spans 15 amino acids. V lost 4 bases, J lost 4 bases, and 5 bases stayed unmatched. CDR1 MNHEY and CDR2 SVGAGI come from the germline V gene.

This clonotype occurred many times. This rearrangement joins TRBV19 to TRBJ1-1; D is undetermined. Germline CDR1 and CDR2: LNHDA and SQIVND (reference sequence). This CDR3 is 14 amino acids long. V lost 5 bases and J lost 5, with 15 bases in between. CDR3 region: CASSFSRTGTEAFF. DNA of the CDR3: TGTGCCAGTAGTTTTTCTCGGACGGGGACTGAAGCTTTCTTT. The full variable domain, completed using reference TRBV19 and TRBJ1-1, is DGGITQSPKYLFRKEGQNVTLSCEQNLNHDAMYWYRQDPGQGLRLIYYSQIVNDFQKGDIAEGYSVSREKKESFPLTVTSAQKNPTAFYLCASSFSRTGTEAFFGQGTRLTVV.

This clonotype was observed a handful of times. A much more abundant neighbour one base away suggests this may be a read error. The chain carries TRBV3-1 and TRBJ2-5; D gene uncertain. Germline V CDR1 and CDR2: LGHDT, YNNKEL (reference sequence). The CDR3 spans 12 residues. Trimming removed 4 bases from V and 5 bases from J, with 8 bases in between. This CDR3 reads CASSLRMETQYF. The DNA for the CDR3 is TGTGCCAGCAGCCTACGGATGGAGACCCAGTACTTC.

The V call is TRBV11-2, the J call TRBJ1-3; D gene uncertain. The V and J ends lost 1 base and 4 bases respectively, with 8 bases between them. The germline CDR1 and CDR2 sequences are SGHAT and FQNNGV. CDR3 length equals 14 residues. CDR3: CASSLGAGGNTIYF. As DNA, the CDR3 is TGTGCCAGCAGCTTAGGAGCCGGCGGAAACACCATATATTTT.

This clonotype was seen at least ten times. V is TRBV30 and J is TRBJ2-5, with TRBD1 identical over 9 bases. The J segment lost 2 bases and the V segment lost 0 bases, leaving 4 bases of the junction unmatched. The CDR3 sequence is 15 residues long. The germline V gene encodes CDR1 GTSNPN and CDR2 SVGIG (reference sequence). The DNA for the CDR3 is TGTGCCTGGAGTGTGGACAGGGGATCTCAAGAGACCCAGTACTTC. It yields the protein CAWSVDRGSQETQYF.

This clonotype appeared many times. V is TRBV2 and J is TRBJ1-5, with D hard to call. The CDR3 sequence is 14 residues long. CDR1 is SNHLY, CDR2 FYNNEI, per germline. The V and J ends lost 4 bases and 3 bases respectively, with 10 bases between them. This CDR3 is CASSVERANQPQHF. In DNA, the CDR3 is TGTGCCAGCAGTGTAGAGAGGGCCAATCAGCCCCAGCATTTT.

In this sample, this clonotype turned up many times. This CDR3 is CASSLGTRANTGELFF. CDR3 sequence (DNA): TGTGCCAGCAGCTTGGGAACTAGAGCGAACACCGGGGAGCTGTTTTTT. V gene TRBV11-2 combines with J gene TRBJ2-2; weak D call: TRBD2 (5 bases). CDR3 length: 16 residues. Trimming pared 3 bases from V and 0 bases from J, leaving 11 bases between. CDR1 SGHAT and CDR2 FQNNGV come from the germline V gene.

This clonotype appeared many times. The V and J genes are TRBV2 and TRBJ1-2, with D unresolved. The germline V gene has CDR1 SNHLY and CDR2 FYNNEI. The CDR3 sequence is 15 residues long. V was pared by 0 bases and J by 4 bases, with 12 bases between. The CDR3 is CASSEAGPSRYGYTF. In DNA, the CDR3 is TGTGCCAGCAGTGAAGCCGGGCCATCTCGCTATGGCTACACCTTC.

This clonotype was counted ten times or more. The chain joins TRBV7-9 to TRBJ1-1; possibly TRBD1 for D (5 bases). CDR1 and CDR2 (germline): SEHNR, FQNEAQ (reference sequence). Trimming shortened V by 1 base and J by 8 bases, and 11 bases separated the two germline ends. This CDR3 is 13 amino acids long. CDR3 coding DNA: TGTGCCAGCAGCTTAGGGGACGGGATAGAAGCTTTCTTT. Residues: CASSLGDGIEAFF.

This clonotype has ten or more counts. A read error may be the cause here, since a much bigger clone is one base away. The chain combines TRBV6-2 or TRBV6-3 with TRBJ1-1, with unresolved D. The CDR3 runs to 14 residues. Germline CDR1 and CDR2: MNHEY and SVGEGT. This CDR3 reads CASSYGRLNTKAFF. In DNA form, the CDR3 reads TGTGCCAGCAGTTACGGCAGGCTGAACACTAAAGCTTTCTTT.

This clonotype has ten or more counts. The chain recombines TRBV19 with TRBJ2-2, with a tentative D call TRBD1 (6 bases). The CDR3 totals 15 residues. Deletions cut 3 bases from V and 4 bases from J, with 12 bases between. Germline assignment: CDR1 LNHDA and CDR2 SQIVND (reference sequence). The CDR3 region has the DNA TGTGCCAGTAGTATTTCGGCAGGGGTCACCGGGGAGCTGTTTTTT. Translating it yields CASSISAGVTGELFF.